This TCR beta chain was recorded in a study of Ad26.COV2.S vaccination and SARS-CoV-2 variants (dated by TCRdb to the early 2020s). For the wider study: Donors in the vaccine arm were drawn from COV1001, a multicentre, randomized, double-blind, placebo-controlled phase I-IIa trial testing Ad26.COV2.S in healthy adults. Ad26.COV2.S was administered intramuscularly at a dose of 5x10^10 or 1x10^11 viral particles, either as one shot or as two shots given 56 days apart. TCRbeta repertoire sequencing served as the tool for gauging how specific and how broad the SARS-CoV-2-reactive T cell receptors were following Ad26.COV2.S vaccination. The TCR-sequenced set comprised approximately 32 samples: around 20 Ad26.COV2.S vaccine recipients, 5 placebo recipients and 8 SARS-CoV-2 convalescent individuals. Participants in the trial were split at random into five groups of five each, receiving low-dose or high-dose Ad26.COV2.S once or twice, or else placebo on both occasions. Investigators did not know the trial group allocation while performing experiments and assessing outcomes.

The immunoSEQ Assay was used to sequence TCRbeta CDR3 regions. After extraction, genomic DNA underwent amplification by bias-controlled multiplex PCR, followed by high-throughput sequencing. The paper's data handling went like this. Collapsing and filtering of sequences were performed to quantify the absolute abundance of each unique TCRbeta CDR3 region. T cell fraction was estimated by normalization of TCRbeta template counts to usable DNA, with usable DNA being measured through amplification of reference genes present in all nucleated cells. Repertoire TCRs were annotated as SARS-CoV-2-specific by exact matching of V gene, CDR3 amino acid sequence and J gene to a known reactive TCR set. The reference SARS-CoV-2 TCR set was obtained from MIRA and was filtered for enrichment in COVID-19-positive ImmuneCODE repertoires, whereby public or cross-reactive TCRs were removed. Drawing on the MIRA antigens, annotated TCRs were analysed further at the level of specific ORF or position within ORF. Breadth was defined as annotated unique rearrangements over total unique productive rearrangements; depth was the summed frequency of those rearrangements. Two-sided Wilcoxon rank-sum tests were applied when comparing TCR breadth between groups. TCRdb mirrors the immuneACCESS table, restricted to in-frame sequences. Some clones are absent from its copies; in checked studies, under half trace to an unresolved V gene, and the reason for the others is unknown. V, J and clone size are those of that table, while D and trimming were read from the DNA. Within this sample are a few hundred thousand clones, with around 91% of them counted one time only. Together, the top ten hold less than 4.5% of the sample.

Note on this clone: There is no known antigen for this receptor. Per-nucleotide qualities are absent, and no much larger clonotype sits a single base away.

What the authors observed across the whole study: After vaccination, spike-specific CD8+ and CD4+ T cell responses were reported to show substantial breadth. Compared with placebo recipients, Ad26.COV2.S recipients showed higher spike-specific TCR breadth (P = 0.0014). Vaccine and placebo recipients had comparable non-spike TCR breadth, which fits with the vaccine containing only spike. The authors noted that total T cell responses may have been underestimated by the TCR breadth and depth analyses. Comparing responses between vaccine doses or regimens was not something the study was powered to do.

The label giving this sample's treatment or condition can be read as: about 20 received Ad26.COV2.S at low or high dose, single or two shots; 5 received placebo; per-sample allocation not given. Repertoires of vaccine and placebo recipients were sequenced from samples collected on day 63 after the first injection. Between 29 July and 7 August 2020, Cohort 1b enrolled 25 adults aged 18-55 years at one site in Boston, USA. Ad26.COV2.S was a replication-incompetent adenovirus type 26 vector that expressed a prefusion-stabilized SARS-CoV-2 spike protein derived from the original Wuhan strain. The source of this sequence is a person aged 18-60 years who received the Ad26.COV2.S COVID-19 vaccine or a placebo. The specimen comprised peripheral blood, sampled in a trial of Ad26.COV2.S vaccine versus placebo.

The DNA reads TGTGCCAGCAGCGTTTCCGATAGCAATCAGCCCCAGCATTTT. Translated, this gives CASSVSDSNQPQHF. The rearrangement joined TRBV9 to TRBJ1-5; confidence is insufficient to name the D gene. The CDR3 holds 14 amino acids from the cysteine to the phenylalanine. Only the CDR3 portion is preserved as DNA: 42 bases, with reading frame beginning at the first base. A distance of 6 bases separates the germline ends of V and J, which lose 2 bases and 0 bases respectively. Via the germline V gene, CDR1 is SGDLS and CDR2 YYNGEE.